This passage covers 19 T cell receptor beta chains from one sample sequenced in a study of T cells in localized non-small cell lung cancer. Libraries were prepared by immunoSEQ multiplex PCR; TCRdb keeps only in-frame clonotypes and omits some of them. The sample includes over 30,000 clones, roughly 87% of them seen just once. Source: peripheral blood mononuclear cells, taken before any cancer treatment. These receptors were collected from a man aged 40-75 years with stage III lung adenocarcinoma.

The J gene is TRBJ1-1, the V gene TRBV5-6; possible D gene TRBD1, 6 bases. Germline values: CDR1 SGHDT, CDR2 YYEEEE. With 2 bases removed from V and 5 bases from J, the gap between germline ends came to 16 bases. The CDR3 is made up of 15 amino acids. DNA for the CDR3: TGTGCCAGCAGCTTTCGCAGGGGTGTACAGACTGAAGCTTTCTTT. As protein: CASSFRRGVQTEAFF.

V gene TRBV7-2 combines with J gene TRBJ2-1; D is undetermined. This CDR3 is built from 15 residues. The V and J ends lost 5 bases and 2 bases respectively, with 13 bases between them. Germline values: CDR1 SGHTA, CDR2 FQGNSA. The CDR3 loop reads CASSPPPRPYNEQFF. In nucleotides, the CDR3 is TGTGCCAGCAGCCCCCCCCCGAGGCCCTACAATGAGCAGTTCTTC.

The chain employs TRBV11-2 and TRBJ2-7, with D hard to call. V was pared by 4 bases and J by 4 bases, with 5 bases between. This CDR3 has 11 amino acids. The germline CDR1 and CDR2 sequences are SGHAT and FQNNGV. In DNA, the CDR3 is TGTGCCAGCAGCTCCTATTACGAGCAGTACTTC. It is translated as CASSSYYEQYF.

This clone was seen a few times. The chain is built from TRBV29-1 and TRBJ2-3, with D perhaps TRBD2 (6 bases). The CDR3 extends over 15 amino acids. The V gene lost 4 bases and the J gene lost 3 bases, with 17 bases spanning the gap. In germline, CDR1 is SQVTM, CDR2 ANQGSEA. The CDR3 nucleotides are TGCAGCGTTGGGAGCACAGCCCGGGGGACAGATACGCAGTATTTT. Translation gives CSVGSTARGTDTQYF.

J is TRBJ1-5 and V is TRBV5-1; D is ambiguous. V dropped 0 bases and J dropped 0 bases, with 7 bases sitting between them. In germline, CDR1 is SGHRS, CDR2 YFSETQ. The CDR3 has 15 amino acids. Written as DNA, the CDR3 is TGCGCCAGCAGCTTGGGGCCGGGTAGCAATCAGCCCCAGCATTTT. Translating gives CASSLGPGSNQPQHF.

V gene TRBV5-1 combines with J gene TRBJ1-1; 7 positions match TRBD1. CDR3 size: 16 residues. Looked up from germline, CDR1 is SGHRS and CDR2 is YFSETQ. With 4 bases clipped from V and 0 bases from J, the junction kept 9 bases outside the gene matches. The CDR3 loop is CASSQGQHRMNTEAFF. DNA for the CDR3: TGCGCCAGCAGCCAGGGACAGCATAGAATGAACACTGAAGCTTTCTTT.

This chain's CDR3 is CASSLSGRARELFF. CDR3 coding DNA: TGTGCCAGCAGCTTATCGGGCCGCGCGAGGGAGCTGTTTTTT. J is TRBJ2-2 and V is TRBV5-6; D unresolved. V lost 2 bases, J lost 9 bases, and 14 bases lay in between. The CDR3 has 14 residues. Germline V gene lookup returns CDR1 SGHDT and CDR2 YYEEEE.

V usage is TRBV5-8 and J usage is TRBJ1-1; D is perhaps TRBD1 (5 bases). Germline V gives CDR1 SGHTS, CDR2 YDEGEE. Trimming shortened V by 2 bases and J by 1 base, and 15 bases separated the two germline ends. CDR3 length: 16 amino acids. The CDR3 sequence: CASSFPPRQRNTEAFF. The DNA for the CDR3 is TGTGCCAGCAGCTTCCCTCCCCGACAGAGGAACACTGAAGCTTTCTTT. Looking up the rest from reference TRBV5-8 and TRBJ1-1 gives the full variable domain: EAGVTQSPTHLIKTRGQQATLRCSPISGHTSVYWYQQALGLGLQFLLWYDEGEERNRGNFPPRFSGRQFPNYSSELNVNALELEDSALYLCASSFPPRQRNTEAFFGQGTRLTVV.

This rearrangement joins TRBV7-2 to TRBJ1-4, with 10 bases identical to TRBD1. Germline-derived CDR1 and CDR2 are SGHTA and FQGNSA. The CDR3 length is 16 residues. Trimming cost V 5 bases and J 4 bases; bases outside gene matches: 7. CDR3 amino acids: CASSLSRDRGNEKLFF. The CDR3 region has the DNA TGTGCCAGCAGCCTCAGCCGGGACAGGGGTAATGAAAAACTGTTTTTT. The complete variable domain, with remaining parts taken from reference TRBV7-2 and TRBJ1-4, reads GAGVSQSPSNKVTEKGKDVELRCDPISGHTALYWYRQSLGQGLEFLIYFQGNSAPDKSGLPSDRFSAERTGGSVSTLTIQRTQQEDSAVYLCASSLSRDRGNEKLFFGSGTQLSVL.

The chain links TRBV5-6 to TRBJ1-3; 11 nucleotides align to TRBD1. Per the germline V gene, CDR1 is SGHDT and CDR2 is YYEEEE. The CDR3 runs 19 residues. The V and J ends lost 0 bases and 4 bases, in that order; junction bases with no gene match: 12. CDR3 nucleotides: TGTGCCAGCAGCTTGGTCGGCCGAGGACAGGGGGCGCGAGGAAACACCATATATTTT. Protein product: CASSLVGRGQGARGNTIYF.

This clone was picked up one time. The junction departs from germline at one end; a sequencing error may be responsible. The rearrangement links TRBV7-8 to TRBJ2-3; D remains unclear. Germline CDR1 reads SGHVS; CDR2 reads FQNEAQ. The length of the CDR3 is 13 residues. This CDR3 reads CAGSPMVADTQYF. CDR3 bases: TGTGCCGGCAGCCCAATGGTTGCAGATACGCAGTATTTT.

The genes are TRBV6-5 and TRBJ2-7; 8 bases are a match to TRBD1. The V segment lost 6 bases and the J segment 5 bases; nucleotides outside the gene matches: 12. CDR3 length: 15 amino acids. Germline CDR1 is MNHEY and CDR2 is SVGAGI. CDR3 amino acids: CASRRPGQGAHEQYF. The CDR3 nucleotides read TGTGCCAGCAGACGCCCCGGGCAGGGGGCTCACGAGCAGTACTTC.

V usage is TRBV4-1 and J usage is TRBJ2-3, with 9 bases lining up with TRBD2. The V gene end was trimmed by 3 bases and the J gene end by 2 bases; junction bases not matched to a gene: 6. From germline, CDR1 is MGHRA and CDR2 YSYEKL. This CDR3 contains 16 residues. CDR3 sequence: CASSHTLAGYTDTQYF. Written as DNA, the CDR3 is TGCGCCAGCAGCCACACGCTAGCGGGATACACAGATACGCAGTATTTT.

This chain's CDR3 is CASRGGATGNTIYF. DNA for the CDR3: TGTGCCAGCAGAGGGGGGGCGACTGGAAACACCATATATTTT. The rearrangement links TRBV27 to TRBJ1-3; TRBD1 is a possible D gene (6 bases). CDR3 length equals 14 residues. With 6 bases removed from V and 2 bases from J, the gap between germline ends came to 11 bases. CDR1 is MNHEY, CDR2 SMNVEV, per germline (reference sequence).

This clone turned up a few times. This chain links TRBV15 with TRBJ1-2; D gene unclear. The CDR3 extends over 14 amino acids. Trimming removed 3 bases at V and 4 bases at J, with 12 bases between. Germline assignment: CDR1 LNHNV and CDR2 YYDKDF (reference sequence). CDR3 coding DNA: TGTGCCACCAGCAGGGAGGTACGGACCTATGGCTACACCTTC. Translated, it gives CATSREVRTYGYTF.

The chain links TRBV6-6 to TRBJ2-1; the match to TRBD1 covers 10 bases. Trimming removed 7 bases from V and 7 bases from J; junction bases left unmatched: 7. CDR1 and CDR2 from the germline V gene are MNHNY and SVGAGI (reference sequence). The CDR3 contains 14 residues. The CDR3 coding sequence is TGTGCCAGCATTGGTGACAGGGGGCGGAATGAGCAGTTCTTC. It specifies CASIGDRGRNEQFF.

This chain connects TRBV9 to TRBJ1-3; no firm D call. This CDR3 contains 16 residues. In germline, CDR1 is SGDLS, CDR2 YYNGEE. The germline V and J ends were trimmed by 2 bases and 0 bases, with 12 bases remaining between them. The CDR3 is CASSVSVGRSGNTIYF. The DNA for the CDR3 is TGTGCCAGCAGCGTGTCGGTGGGCCGCTCTGGAAACACCATATATTTT.

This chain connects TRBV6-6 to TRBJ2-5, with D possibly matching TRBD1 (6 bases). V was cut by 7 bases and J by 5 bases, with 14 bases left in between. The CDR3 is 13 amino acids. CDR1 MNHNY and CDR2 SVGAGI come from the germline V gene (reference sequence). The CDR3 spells CASTLQGFETQYF. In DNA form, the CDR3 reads TGTGCCAGCACCCTACAGGGTTTCGAGACCCAGTACTTC.

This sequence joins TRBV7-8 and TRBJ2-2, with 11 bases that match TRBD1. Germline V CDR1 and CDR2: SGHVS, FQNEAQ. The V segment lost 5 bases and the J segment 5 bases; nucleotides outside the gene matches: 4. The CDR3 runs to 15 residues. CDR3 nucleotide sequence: TGTGCCAGCAGCACGGACAGGGGGCGGACCGGGGAGCTGTTTTTT. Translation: CASSTDRGRTGELFF.